Listed below are T cell receptor beta chains from one sample, sequenced in a study of human T cells and chemical hapten exposure. MiXCR, applied by TCRdb to the RACE reads, yields one record per CDR3 protein. The sample consists of 90,000 to 140,000 distinct CDR3 sequences, under 40% of them appearing once. The sequences come from whole blood, collected in connection with sensitization to the hapten diphenylcyclopropenone (DPC). These receptors were taken from a man in his forties with alopecia areata. Some clones in this sample may be carry-over from other donors' samples. The CDR3 runs from the conserved cysteine through the conserved F or W. D genes are given only for firm matches. Part of the rows lack a size; the others show once, few, many or a class for expanded clones.

j_call v_call d_call clone_size cdr3_nt cdr3_aa
TRBJ1-5 TRBV7-2 . few TGTGCCAGCAGTGTTCAGGGAGGCAATCAGCCCCAGCATTTT CASSVQGGNQPQHF
TRBJ2-1 TRBV20-1 TRBD2 few TGCAGTGCTAGGACCGGGACTAGCGGCTACAATGAGCAGTTCTTC CSARTGTSGYNEQFF
TRBJ2-1 TRBV11-1 . . TGTGCCAGCAGCTTAGTGGCCTCCCTCAGGGAGCAGTTCTTC CASSLVASLREQFF
TRBJ2-1 TRBV29-1 TRBD2 . TGCAGCGTCGCGACGGGACTAGCGGGAGTAAATGAGCAGTTCTTC CSVATGLAGVNEQFF
TRBJ2-1 TRBV20-1 . few TGCAGTGCTAGAGATGGGCAGGGATACAATGAGCAGTTCTTC CSARDGQGYNEQFF
TRBJ2-2 TRBV29-1 . . TGCAGCGTTGCTTTTTGGTACAACACCGGGGAGCTGTTTTTT CSVAFWYNTGELFF
TRBJ2-1 TRBV10-2 . few TGCGCCAGCAGTGAGTGGCAGCCAAGTACCTACAATGAGCAGTTCTTC CASSEWQPSTYNEQFF
TRBJ1-2 TRBV4-2 . . TGTGCCAGCAGCCAAGACAGGACGGTGAACTATGGCTACACCTTC CASSQDRTVNYGYTF
TRBJ1-2 TRBV4-1 . . TGCGCCAGCAGCCCGAGCTTGACAGCCAACTATGGCTACACCTTC CASSPSLTANYGYTF
TRBJ2-2 TRBV11-2 . . TGTGCCAGCAACTCTCTGCTAGGGGAGCTGTTTTTT CASNSLLGELFF
TRBJ1-1 TRBV10-3 . once TGTGCCATCAGTGAGTTCACTGAAGCTTTCTTT CAISEFTEAFF
TRBJ1-2 TRBV20-1 TRBD1 . TGCAGTGCTTGGGACAGGGGTGGCTATGGCTACACCTTC CSAWDRGGYGYTF
TRBJ2-3 TRBV30 . . TGTGCCTGGAGTCGAAAGGGGGGTTTAGGAACGCAGTATTTT CAWSRKGGLGTQYF
TRBJ2-3 TRBV5-1 . . TGCGCCAGCAGCCTGGATAGCGGTACAGATACGCAGTATTTT CASSLDSGTDTQYF
TRBJ2-3 TRBV5-4 . . TGTGCCAGCAGGCCGGACCTCTTTTCCACAGATACGCAGTATTTT CASRPDLFSTDTQYF
TRBJ2-5 TRBV5-1 . . TGCGCCAGCAGCGGAGGCGGCTATATGGAAGAGACCCAGTACTTC CASSGGGYMEETQYF
TRBJ2-3 TRBV20-1 . . TGCAGTACATCGTTGGTCGTCACAGATACGCAGTATTTT CSTSLVVTDTQYF
TRBJ2-5 TRBV6-2/TRBV6-3 TRBD2 few TGTGCCAGCAGCCCAAGGATAGCGGGACCCCAAGAGACCCAGTACTTC CASSPRIAGPQETQYF
TRBJ2-2 TRBV7-9 TRBD2 few TGTGCCAGCAGCCCAAGACTTGGGACTAGAGTCGGGGAGCTGTTTTTT CASSPRLGTRVGELFF
TRBJ2-5 TRBV6-5 . . TGTGCCAGCAGTCCTCAGGGCAAGCTCCAAGAGACCCAGTACTTC CASSPQGKLQETQYF
TRBJ2-7 TRBV25-1 . . TGTGCCAGCAGTGAATGGGTCCCCGGGCAGGGCGCCTACGAGCAGTACTTC CASSEWVPGQGAYEQYF
TRBJ2-3 TRBV29-1 TRBD2 . TGCAGCGTGAACGGACTAGCGGGAATGTCAGATACGCAGTATTTT CSVNGLAGMSDTQYF
TRBJ2-3 TRBV11-3 . . TGTGCCAGCAGCCCGACAGCCCCAGATACGCAGTATTTT CASSPTAPDTQYF
TRBJ1-2 TRBV30 . few TGTGCCTGGAGTTCGGCAGGGTTTGCTGGCTACACCTTC CAWSSAGFAGYTF
TRBJ2-5 TRBV20-1 . . TGCAGTGCTAGATGGGTGGAGACTTCGTACCAAGAGACCCAGTACTTC CSARWVETSYQETQYF
TRBJ2-1 TRBV4-3 TRBD2 . TGCGCCAGCAGCCAAAAAGGCGGACTAGGCAAGTTCTTC CASSQKGGLGKFF
TRBJ2-3 TRBV6-1 . few TGTGCCAGCAGGAGCTACACGGGGGATACGCAGTATTTT CASRSYTGDTQYF
TRBJ2-1 TRBV9 . . TGTGCCAGCAGCGTAGATCCCCCCGCCCCCGGCTCCTACAATGAGCAGTTCTTC CASSVDPPAPGSYNEQFF
TRBJ2-2 TRBV2 . few TGTGCCAGCAGGGCCGGGACCGGGGAGCTGTTTTTT CASRAGTGELFF
TRBJ2-7 TRBV29-1 TRBD1 . TGCAGCGTTGAGGCGGGACAGGGGGTCTACGAGCAGTACTTC CSVEAGQGVYEQYF
TRBJ2-2 TRBV7-9 TRBD2 . TGTGCCAGCAGCTTAGCGGGAGGGCCAATTCGCGGCACCGGGGAGCTGTTTTTT CASSLAGGPIRGTGELFF
TRBJ2-7 TRBV25-1 TRBD2 few TGTGCCAGCAGTGAGGTCGGGACTAAAGGATACGAGCAGTACTTC CASSEVGTKGYEQYF
TRBJ2-5 TRBV14 TRBD2 . TGTGCCAGCAACCAAAGAATCAGGGGTACAGCGGGAGGGCCGTCAGAGACCCAGTACTTC CASNQRIRGTAGGPSETQYF
TRBJ1-5 TRBV5-1 . few TGCGCCAGCAGCTTGATGCCAGGGGATCAGCCCCAGCATTTT CASSLMPGDQPQHF
TRBJ2-3 TRBV20-1 . . TGCAGTGCTAGTTCAACCCTTTCAGATACGCAGTATTTT CSASSTLSDTQYF
TRBJ2-4 TRBV29-1 TRBD1 many TGCAGCGTTTGGACAGGGAACATTCAGTACTTC CSVWTGNIQYF
TRBJ1-1 TRBV6-2/TRBV6-3 TRBD1 . TGTGCCAGCATACCGGGACAGGGTATATCTTTGAACACTGAAGCTTTCTTT CASIPGQGISLNTEAFF
TRBJ1-2 TRBV24-1 . few TGTGCCACCAGTGATTCCTCGCTCTATGGCTACACCTTC CATSDSSLYGYTF
TRBJ2-3 TRBV7-2 . few TGTGCCAGCAGCTTGGTTCAGAGGGGGGGGGACACGCAGTATTTT CASSLVQRGGDTQYF
TRBJ2-1 TRBV5-1 . few TGCGCCAGCAGCTTGGCCCGTCAGTTGAATGAGCAGTTCTTC CASSLARQLNEQFF
TRBJ2-4 TRBV6-2/TRBV6-3 . . TGTGCCAGCAGACCCGGGACCGGGAGCATTCAGTACTTC CASRPGTGSIQYF
TRBJ2-7 TRBV7-3 . . TGTGCCAGCAGCTCCTCCTGGGGAAACGAGCAGTACTTC CASSSSWGNEQYF
TRBJ1-1 TRBV20-1 TRBD1 few TGCAGTGCTAGAGATTTAAGGGGGCGAAACACTGAAGCTTTCTTT CSARDLRGRNTEAFF
TRBJ1-5 TRBV12-3/TRBV12-4 . . TGTGCCAGCAGTTTTACCGGGGACGGGCAGCCCCAGCATTTT CASSFTGDGQPQHF
TRBJ2-7 TRBV18 . few TGTGCCAGCTCACCAAACCAGATCCCCTACGAGCAGTACTTC CASSPNQIPYEQYF
TRBJ2-5 TRBV6-6 TRBD2 . TGTGCCAGCAGTTATTTTAAGCTAGCGGGAGGTCTAGAGACCCAGTACTTC CASSYFKLAGGLETQYF
TRBJ2-1 TRBV29-1 . many TGCAGCGCAGAATCTCCCTTGGATCTGTTCTTC CSAESPLDLFF
TRBJ2-3 TRBV12-3/TRBV12-4 TRBD2 . TGTGCCAGCAGGGAGGGAGGGCCCCCAGATACGCAGTATTTT CASREGGPPDTQYF
TRBJ2-1 TRBV27 . . TGTGCCAGCGCCCCCCTGGCGGGTTCCCGAGGGGAGCAGTTCTTC CASAPLAGSRGEQFF
TRBJ2-3 TRBV10-3 . . TGTGCCATCAGCCACTCGGAGCGGTCCACAGATACGCAGTATTTT CAISHSERSTDTQYF
TRBJ2-1 TRBV12-3/TRBV12-4 TRBD2 few TGTGCCAGCGGGACTAGCGTTCACAATGAGCAGTTCTTC CASGTSVHNEQFF
TRBJ1-5 TRBV6-1 . . TGTGCCAGCAGTGAATCCCAGGGTGGCAATCAGCCCCAGCATTTT CASSESQGGNQPQHF
TRBJ2-1 TRBV10-3 TRBD2 few TGTGCCATCGGGACTAGCGGGACCTATGAGCAGTTCTTC CAIGTSGTYEQFF
TRBJ2-2 TRBV11-2 . . TGTGCCAGCCATGTCGTCGCCGGGGAGCTGTTTTTT CASHVVAGELFF
TRBJ1-1 TRBV6-5 . . TGTGCCAGCAGAAATCCGGGGGCCAATGAAGCTTTCTTT CASRNPGANEAFF
TRBJ2-2 TRBV18 TRBD2 few TGTGCCAGCTCACCACCGGTCAGCGGGAGTGGTACCGGGGAGCTGTTTTTT CASSPPVSGSGTGELFF
TRBJ2-1 TRBV7-9 TRBD2 . TGTGCCAGCAGCTTAGGGGCTAGCGGGAGGAAAGGCAATGAGCAGTTCTTC CASSLGASGRKGNEQFF
TRBJ1-2 TRBV6-6 . many TGTGCCAGCAGTTACGCCGGGACCCACTATGGCTACACCTTC CASSYAGTHYGYTF
TRBJ2-1 TRBV15 TRBD2 few TGTGCCACCAGCAGAGATGGGCTAGCGGTTGGGAATGAGCAGTTCTTC CATSRDGLAVGNEQFF